Listed below are T cell receptor beta chains from one sample, sequenced in a study of blood T cell repertoires in COVID-19. Clones were sequenced by immunoSEQ multiplex PCR, and TCRdb holds only the in-frame ones, with some missing. The sample has a few hundred thousand clones, approximately 80% seen once; the top ten hold less than 10%. Input material: peripheral blood. Receptors originate from a human donor in a cohort sampled during active COVID-19. CDR3s include the opening cysteine and the closing phenylalanine or tryptophan. The D gene is left open where the match is weak. Part of the rows lack a size; the others show once, few, many or a class for expanded clones.

j_gene: TRBJ1-5
d_gene: -
abundance: -
v_gene: TRBV24-1
CDR3aa: CATSRRGSQPQHF
CDR3nt: TGTGCCACCAGTAGGCGGGGAAGTCAGCCCCAGCATTTT

j_gene: TRBJ1-1
d_gene: -
abundance: -
v_gene: TRBV5-1
CDR3aa: CASSLFDRTWSAEAFF
CDR3nt: TGCGCCAGCAGCTTATTCGACCGAACATGGAGCGCTGAAGCTTTCTTT

j_gene: TRBJ2-7
d_gene: -
abundance: -
v_gene: TRBV6-6
CDR3aa: CASSRGGSYEQYF
CDR3nt: TGTGCCAGCAGTAGGGGGGGCTCCTACGAGCAGTACTTC

j_gene: TRBJ2-3
d_gene: TRBD2
abundance: once
v_gene: TRBV19
CDR3aa: CASRESSGTSTDTQYF
CDR3nt: TGTGCCAGTAGGGAAAGTAGCGGGACCTCCACAGATACGCAGTATTTT

j_gene: TRBJ1-1
d_gene: -
abundance: -
v_gene: TRBV5-1
CDR3aa: CASSLDINTEAFF
CDR3nt: TGCGCCAGCAGCTTGGACATAAACACTGAAGCTTTCTTT

j_gene: TRBJ1-3
d_gene: -
abundance: -
v_gene: TRBV10-1
CDR3aa: CASSEARTITGNTIYF
CDR3nt: TGCGCCAGCAGTGAGGCGAGAACGATTACTGGAAACACCATATATTTT

j_gene: TRBJ2-3
d_gene: TRBD2
abundance: -
v_gene: TRBV5-4
CDR3aa: CASSLGGGGLAVHDTQYF
CDR3nt: TGTGCCAGCAGCTTGGGGGGAGGTGGACTAGCGGTTCACGATACGCAGTATTTT

j_gene: TRBJ1-1
d_gene: -
abundance: -
v_gene: TRBV3-1/TRBV3-2
CDR3aa: CASSPWATNTEAFF
CDR3nt: TGTGCCAGCAGCCCCTGGGCCACGAACACTGAAGCTTTCTTT

j_gene: TRBJ2-5
d_gene: -
abundance: once
v_gene: TRBV6-5
CDR3aa: CASSYSAGIQETQYF
CDR3nt: TGTGCCAGCAGTTACTCGGCGGGGATTCAAGAGACCCAGTACTTC

j_gene: TRBJ2-4
d_gene: -
abundance: -
v_gene: TRBV28
CDR3aa: CASSPQTSAKNIQYF
CDR3nt: TGTGCCAGCAGTCCACAAACATCGGCCAAAAACATTCAGTACTTC

j_gene: TRBJ2-1
d_gene: -
abundance: -
v_gene: TRBV9
CDR3aa: CASSAGGLRLYNEQFF
CDR3nt: TGTGCCAGCAGCGCCGGGGGACTGCGTCTTTACAATGAGCAGTTCTTC

j_gene: TRBJ2-7
d_gene: TRBD2
abundance: -
v_gene: TRBV10-2
CDR3aa: CASSSASGGEQYF
CDR3nt: TGCGCCAGCAGTTCGGCTAGCGGTGGCGAGCAGTACTTC

j_gene: TRBJ2-1
d_gene: TRBD2
abundance: -
v_gene: TRBV7-6
CDR3aa: CASSFSSGSSYNEQFF
CDR3nt: TGTGCCAGCAGCTTCTCTAGCGGGAGCTCCTACAATGAGCAGTTCTTC

j_gene: TRBJ1-5
d_gene: -
abundance: -
v_gene: TRBV6-1
CDR3aa: CASSEAGAGPNQPQHF
CDR3nt: TGTGCCAGCAGTGAAGCAGGGGCGGGACCCAATCAGCCCCAGCATTTT

j_gene: TRBJ1-2
d_gene: TRBD1
abundance: -
v_gene: TRBV5-5
CDR3aa: CASRGTVANYGYTF
CDR3nt: TGTGCCAGCAGAGGGACAGTAGCTAACTATGGCTACACCTTC

j_gene: TRBJ2-7
d_gene: -
abundance: -
v_gene: TRBV7-9
CDR3aa: CASRFHREGRGSEQYF
CDR3nt: TGTGCCAGCAGATTCCACCGAGAGGGCAGGGGATCCGAGCAGTACTTC

j_gene: TRBJ2-1
d_gene: TRBD2
abundance: -
v_gene: TRBV4-3
CDR3aa: CASSQDPLAGVYNEQFF
CDR3nt: TGCGCCAGCAGCCAAGATCCCCTAGCGGGGGTTTACAATGAGCAGTTCTTC